This entry concerns a single T cell receptor beta chain. Its specificity is unknown. The same CDR3 can be traced to other DNA sequences in this sample. The sample is drawn from a study of shared clonotypes between healthy human individuals. Using immunoSEQ multiplex PCR, the repertoire was profiled, and TCRdb retains in-frame clones only, with some absent. Of 2 million to 2.5 million clones listed, 85% to 95% were seen once; the top ten hold 0.35% to 0.5%. Study conclusions and caveats: Investigators collected only blood, and repertoires in tissues likely differ. Despite large depth, sorted-subset datasets appeared incompletely sequenced.

Per the germline V gene, CDR1 is MDHEN and CDR2 is SYDVKM. The CDR3 spans 14 residues. The ends lost 4 bases at V and 2 bases at J; junction bases unmatched: 2. This sequence joins TRBV28 and TRBJ1-3; TRBD1 aligns across 7 bases. This sequence originates from a man between 18 and 29 years old in good health. Some clones in this sample may be carry-over from other donors' samples. The sequencing sample was made of naive CD4+ T cells from PBMCs. Subset: CD45RA+ positively selected. DNA for the CDR3: TGTGCCAGCAGTTCCGACAGGGCTGGAAACACCATATATTTT. As protein: CASSSDRAGNTIYF.